Following are 19 T cell receptor beta chains from one sample sequenced in a study of CD4 T cells in relation to SARS-CoV-2 and coronaviruses. Sequencing was performed with immunoSEQ multiplex PCR; in TCRdb, only in-frame clones are kept and a portion is missing. The sample consists of 15,000 to 20,000 clones, over 60% of them appearing once. The unexposed donors gave CD4+ T cells in about 2011-2019, prior to COVID-19. After roughly ten days of culture, CD4+ T cells were isolated. These receptors have no known antigen. The sequenced material came from CD4+ T cells from PBMCs, cultured in vitro. The receptor source for this set is a human donor in good health.

The CDR3 loop reads CASSIDHGTPLIEQYF. The CDR3 region has the DNA TGTGCCAGTAGTATAGATCACGGGACGCCTTTGATCGAGCAGTACTTC. The V call is TRBV19, the J call TRBJ2-7; D possibly uses TRBD1 or TRBD2 (5 bases each). Trimming removed 0 bases from V and 6 bases from J, with 18 bases in between. CDR3 size: 16 residues. CDR1 and CDR2 (germline): LNHDA, SQIVND (reference sequence).

The chain joins TRBV7-9 to TRBJ1-1, with a weak D call TRBD1 (6 bases). The CDR3 is 14 residues long. V was pared by 5 bases and J by 4 bases, with 14 bases between. CDR1 and CDR2 (germline): SEHNR, FQNEAQ (reference sequence). The CDR3 nucleotides are TGTGCCAGCAGCACTCAGGGGAGGGCCACTGAAGCTTTCTTT. Translating it yields CASSTQGRATEAFF.

V and J are TRBV25-1 and TRBJ1-2; no clear D. The germline V gene has CDR1 MGHDK and CDR2 SYGVNS. The CDR3 extends over 14 amino acids. V lost 7 bases to trimming and J lost 2 bases, with 14 bases between them. The CDR3 region is CASTPREGNYGYTF. CDR3 DNA: TGTGCCAGCACCCCACGGGAAGGGAACTATGGCTACACCTTC.

The chain joins TRBV19 to TRBJ1-1; tentatively, D is TRBD1 (5 bases). Germline CDR1 is LNHDA and CDR2 is SQIVND (reference sequence). The ends were cut back, 0 bases at V and 4 bases at J, with 15 bases in the middle. This CDR3 contains 16 residues. DNA for the CDR3: TGTGCCAGTAGTATAGATCACCGGACATATGTCACTGAAGCTTTCTTT. It yields the protein CASSIDHRTYVTEAFF.

The chain joins TRBV19 to TRBJ2-3; D is uncertain. Germline V gene lookup returns CDR1 LNHDA and CDR2 SQIVND (reference sequence). V shed 2 bases and J shed 4 bases, with 7 bases lying between them. The CDR3 is made up of 13 amino acids. The CDR3 sequence is CASSISPADTQYF. CDR3 bases: TGTGCCAGTAGTATAAGCCCAGCAGATACGCAGTATTTT.

The V call is TRBV5-6, the J call TRBJ2-7; D gene unclear. Germline V CDR1 and CDR2: SGHDT, YYEEEE. This CDR3 comprises 11 residues. V lost 1 base to trimming and J lost 5 bases, with 4 bases between them. The CDR3 reads CASSLWHEQYF. In DNA form, the CDR3 reads TGTGCCAGCAGCTTGTGGCACGAGCAGTACTTC.

V is TRBV28 and J is TRBJ1-2, with 7 bases lining up with TRBD1. The junction had 10 bases not matched to a gene; V was cut back by 4 bases and J by 2 bases. The CDR3 contains 16 residues. Germline-derived CDR1 and CDR2 are MDHEN and SYDVKM. CDR3 amino acids: CASSSLGDSENYGYTF. The CDR3 DNA is TGTGCCAGCAGTTCCCTCGGGGACAGCGAAAACTATGGCTACACCTTC.

This chain joins TRBV12-3 or TRBV12-4 and TRBJ2-5; D possibly uses TRBD1 or TRBD2 (5 bases each). This CDR3 has 13 residues. The V gene lost 2 bases and the J gene lost 4 bases, with 8 bases spanning the gap. The CDR3 coding sequence is TGTGCCAGCAGTTTAAGTGGGGGAGAGACCCAGTACTTC. Translating gives CASSLSGGETQYF.

V gene TRBV7-9 combines with J gene TRBJ2-3; 9 positions agree with TRBD2. V gave up 8 bases and J gave up 2 bases; unmatched junction bases: 5. The CDR3 runs 14 residues. Germline V CDR1 and CDR2: SEHNR, FQNEAQ (reference sequence). CDR3: CASEASGDTDTQYF. The CDR3 DNA reads TGTGCCAGCGAGGCTAGCGGGGACACAGATACGCAGTATTTT.

This sequence joins TRBV10-1 and TRBJ2-2; the D gene is possibly TRBD1 (6 bases). Trimming took 10 bases from V and 7 from J, leaving 13 bases between them. Germline CDR1 WNHNN, CDR2 SYGVQD (reference sequence). The CDR3 covers 12 residues. The CDR3 here is CAIPQGYGELFF. The DNA for the CDR3 is TGCGCCATCCCACAGGGTTACGGGGAGCTGTTTTTT.

This clone was picked up one time. The J gene is TRBJ1-2, the V gene TRBV5-6, with TRBD1 identical over 8 bases. J lost 7 bases, V lost 0 bases, and 2 bases had no gene match. The germline gives CDR1 SGHDT, CDR2 YYEEEE. The CDR3 length is 13 residues. CDR3 nucleotides: TGTGCCAGCAGCTTGGGGGACAGGAGTGGCTACACCTTC. This translates into CASSLGDRSGYTF.

This chain joins TRBV12-3 or TRBV12-4 and TRBJ1-5; maybe TRBD1 (5 bases). This CDR3 is built from 13 residues. V gave up 6 bases and J gave up 7 bases, with 13 bases separating them. The CDR3 DNA reads as TGTGCCAGCAGAGACAGTTTCAGCCAGCCCCAGCATTTT. Its translation is CASRDSFSQPQHF.

The chain recombines TRBV4-2 with TRBJ2-7; possibly TRBD2 for D (5 bases). V gave up 1 base and J gave up 4 bases, with 17 bases separating them. The germline CDR1 and CDR2 sequences are LGHNA and YNFKEQ. This CDR3 has 16 residues. CDR3 amino acids: CASSQAGEGSRYEQYF. The CDR3 DNA follows: TGTGCCAGCAGCCAAGCGGGCGAGGGTAGCAGGTACGAGCAGTACTTC.

The chain links TRBV7-6 to TRBJ1-1, with unresolved D. This CDR3 is built from 16 residues. Per germline, CDR1 SGHVS and CDR2 FNYEAQ. The V gene lost 1 base and the J gene lost 3 bases, with 15 bases spanning the gap. CDR3: CASSLVQPEWDTEAFF. The CDR3 DNA follows: TGTGCCAGCAGCTTAGTGCAACCGGAATGGGACACTGAAGCTTTCTTT.

This clone appeared once. The J gene is TRBJ1-5, the V gene TRBV12-3 or TRBV12-4, with D perhaps TRBD1 (5 bases). The CDR3 contains 13 residues. The V and J ends lost 3 bases and 9 bases respectively, with 12 bases between them. CDR3 residues: CASSFPGFGPQHF. The DNA for the CDR3 is TGTGCCAGCAGTTTCCCAGGGTTTGGGCCCCAGCATTTT.

The genes are TRBV19 and TRBJ1-2, with unresolved D. CDR1 LNHDA and CDR2 SQIVND come from the germline V gene (reference sequence). The CDR3 consists of 17 residues. Trimming shortened V by 2 bases and J by 4 bases, and 20 bases separated the two germline ends. CDR3: CASSISLGGSSSYGYTF. DNA for the CDR3: TGTGCCAGTAGTATATCGTTGGGAGGGAGCAGTAGCTATGGCTACACCTTC.

This rearrangement joins TRBV3-1 (or the pseudogene TRBV3-2) to TRBJ2-1; TRBD2 matches at 11 bases. Trimming took 1 base from V and 5 from J; bases not matched to a gene: 4. Germline V gene lookup returns CDR1 LGHDT and CDR2 YNNKEL (reference sequence). This CDR3 contains 16 residues. CDR3 amino acids: CASSQVRLAGNNEQFF. For the CDR3, the DNA is TGTGCCAGCAGCCAAGTCAGACTAGCGGGAAACAATGAGCAGTTCTTC.

V usage is TRBV11-2 and J usage is TRBJ1-4; D unclear. Germline CDR1 and CDR2: SGHAT and FQNNGV. The CDR3 contains 14 residues. Trimming took 3 bases from V and 0 from J, leaving 5 bases between them. In DNA form, the CDR3 reads TGTGCCAGCAGCTTCAGTTCAACTAATGAAAAACTGTTTTTT. As protein: CASSFSSTNEKLFF. Variable domain in full (rest from reference TRBV11-2 and TRBJ1-4): EAGVAQSPRYKIIEKRQSVAFWCNPISGHATLYWYQQILGQGPKLLIQFQNNGVVDDSQLPKDRFSAERLKGVDSTLKIQPAKLEDSAVYLCASSFSSTNEKLFFGSGTQLSVL.

The chain combines TRBV2 with TRBJ2-7; possible D gene TRBD1, 5 bases. CDR1 and CDR2 (germline): SNHLY, FYNNEI. The CDR3 is 14 residues long. V was shortened by 6 bases and J by 0 bases, with 12 bases between the two germline ends. In DNA, the CDR3 is TGTGCCAGCAGGATTGGACAAAACTCCTACGAGCAGTACTTC. This sequence encodes CASRIGQNSYEQYF.